This T cell receptor (beta chain) was obtained from a study of cytomegalovirus exposure and HLA in healthy donors. Study observations and caveats: The study listed under 200 cytomegalovirus-associated TCR beta chains. Reportedly, HLA-A and HLA-B alleles of most subjects were accurately predicted from TCR beta. TCR beta V- and J-gene trimming was later associated with a missense DCLRE1C variant.

A multiplex PCR was run with 60 Vbeta primers and 13 Jbeta primers. Sequencing was performed with immunoSEQ multiplex PCR; in TCRdb, only in-frame clones are kept and a portion is missing. There are over 150,000 clones in the sample; 79% occur only once, and 2.1% lies in the top ten. The germline CDR1 and CDR2 sequences are MNHEY and SVGAGI. V dropped 6 bases and J dropped 4; count of bases not matched to a gene: 4. The CDR3 is 13 residues long. As regards this clone: No antigen is known for it.

This clonotype originated in a man aged 35 to 55 in good health and CMV-seronegative. What was sequenced was PBMCs. The chain recombines TRBV6-5 with TRBJ1-2, with 8 bases fitting TRBD1. CDR3 coding DNA: TGTGCCAGCAGGACAGGGGTCGTCTATGGCTACACCTTC. Its protein is CASRTGVVYGYTF.